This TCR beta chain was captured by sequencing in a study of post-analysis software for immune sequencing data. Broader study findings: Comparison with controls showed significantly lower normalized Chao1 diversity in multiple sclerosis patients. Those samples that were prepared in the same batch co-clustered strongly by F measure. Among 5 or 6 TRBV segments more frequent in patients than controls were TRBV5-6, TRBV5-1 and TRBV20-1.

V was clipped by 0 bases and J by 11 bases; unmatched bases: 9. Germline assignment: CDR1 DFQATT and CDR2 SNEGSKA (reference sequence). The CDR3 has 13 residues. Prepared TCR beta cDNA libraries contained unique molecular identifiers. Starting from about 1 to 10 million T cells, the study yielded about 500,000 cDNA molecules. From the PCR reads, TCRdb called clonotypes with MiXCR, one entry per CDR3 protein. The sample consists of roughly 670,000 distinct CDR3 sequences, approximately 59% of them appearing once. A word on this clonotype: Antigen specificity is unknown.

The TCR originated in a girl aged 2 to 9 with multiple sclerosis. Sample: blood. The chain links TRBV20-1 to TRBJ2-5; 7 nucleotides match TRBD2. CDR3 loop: CSARDSGTTKQYF. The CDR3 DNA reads TGCAGTGCTAGAGATTCCGGGACTACCAAGCAGTACTTC.